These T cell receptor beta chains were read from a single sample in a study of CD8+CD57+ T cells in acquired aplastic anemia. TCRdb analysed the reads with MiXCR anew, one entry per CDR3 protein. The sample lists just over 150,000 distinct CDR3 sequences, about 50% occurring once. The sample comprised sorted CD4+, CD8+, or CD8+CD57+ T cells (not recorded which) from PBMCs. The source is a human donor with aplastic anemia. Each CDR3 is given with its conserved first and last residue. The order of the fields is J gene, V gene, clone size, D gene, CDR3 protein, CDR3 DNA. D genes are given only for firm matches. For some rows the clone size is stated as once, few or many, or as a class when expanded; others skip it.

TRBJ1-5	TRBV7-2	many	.	CASSFFRGNQPQHF	TGTGCCAGCAGCTTTTTCAGGGGAAATCAGCCCCAGCATTTT
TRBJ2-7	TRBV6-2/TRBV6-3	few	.	CASSYSRLLARALDPYEQYF	TGTGCCAGCAGTTACTCGAGATTATTAGCTCGGGCCCTCGACCCCTACGAGCAGTACTTC
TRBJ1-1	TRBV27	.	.	CASSLSGSLNTEAFF	TGTGCCAGCAGTTTATCAGGCAGTTTGAACACTGAAGCTTTCTTT
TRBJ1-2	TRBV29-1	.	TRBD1	CSSPGTVYGYTF	TGCAGCAGCCCCGGGACAGTCTATGGCTACACCTTC
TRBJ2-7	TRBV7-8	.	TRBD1	CASSEGQLYEQYF	TGTGCCAGCAGCGAGGGACAGCTCTACGAGCAGTACTTC
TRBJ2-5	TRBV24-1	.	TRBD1	CATSGNGTGQETQYF	TGTGCCACCAGTGGTAACGGGACAGGGCAAGAGACCCAGTACTTC
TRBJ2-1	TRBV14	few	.	CASRGTGHARNEQFF	TGTGCCAGCAGGGGGACGGGACATGCCCGCAATGAGCAGTTCTTC
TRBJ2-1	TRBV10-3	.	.	CAISVVNHNGQLF	TGTGCCATCAGCGTGGTAAATCACAATGGGCAGCTCTTC
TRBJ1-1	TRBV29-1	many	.	CSVRGDPEAFF	TGCAGCGTTAGGGGTGACCCTGAAGCTTTCTTT
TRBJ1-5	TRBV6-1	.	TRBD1	CASQDREGPNQPQHF	TGTGCCAGCCAGGACAGGGAGGGGCCCAATCAGCCCCAGCATTTT
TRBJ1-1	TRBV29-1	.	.	CSVEDGNTEAFF	TGCAGCGTTGAGGACGGGAACACTGAAGCTTTCTTT
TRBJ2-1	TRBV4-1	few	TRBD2	CASSQGGIVAGPYNEQFF	TGCGCCAGCAGCCAAGGGGGGATTGTAGCGGGACCCTACAATGAGCAGTTCTTC
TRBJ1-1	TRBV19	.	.	CASSIGGAETFF	TGTGCCAGTAGTATTGGGGGGGCTGAAACTTTCTTT
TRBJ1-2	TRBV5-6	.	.	CASSAAGDYGYTF	TGTGCCAGCAGCGCAGCAGGGGACTATGGCTACACCTTC
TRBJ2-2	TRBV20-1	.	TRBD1	CASQGGHGELFF	TGCGCCTCCCAAGGGGGCCACGGGGAGCTGTTTTTT
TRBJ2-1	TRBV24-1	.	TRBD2	CASSHGTSGSQALFF	TGTGCCAGCAGTCACGGGACTAGCGGGAGCCAAGCACTGTTCTTC
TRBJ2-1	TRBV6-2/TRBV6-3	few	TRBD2	CASSYLAGESYNEQFF	TGTGCCAGCAGTTACCTAGCGGGAGAATCCTACAATGAGCAGTTCTTC
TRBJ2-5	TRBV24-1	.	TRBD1	CATSDPGQGQETQYF	TGTGCCACCAGTGATCCCGGACAGGGACAAGAGACCCAGTACTTC
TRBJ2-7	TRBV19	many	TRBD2	CASSEASGASYEQYF	TGTGCCAGTAGTGAGGCTAGCGGGGCCAGCTACGAGCAGTACTTC
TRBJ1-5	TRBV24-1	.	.	CATSDPSGGNQPQHF	TGTGCCACCAGTGATCCCTCGGGGGGCAATCAGCCCCAGCATTTT
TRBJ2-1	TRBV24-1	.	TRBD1	CATSDPGQGLDNEQFF	TGTGCCACCAGTGATCCTGGACAGGGTCTAGACAATGAGCAGTTCTTC
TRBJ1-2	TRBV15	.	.	CATSREGYDYTF	TGTGCCACCAGCAGAGAAGGGTATGACTACACCTTC
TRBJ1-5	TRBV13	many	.	CASSSAQEFNQPQHF	TGTGCCAGCAGCTCTGCACAGGAATTCAATCAGCCCCAGCATTTT
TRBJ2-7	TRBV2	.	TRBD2	CASGLVGLYEQYF	TGTGCCAGTGGACTAGTTGGACTCTACGAGCAGTACTTC
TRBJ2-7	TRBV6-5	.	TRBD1	CASSYTGDEQYF	TGTGCCAGCAGTTACACAGGGGACGAGCAGTACTTC
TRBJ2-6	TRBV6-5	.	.	CASSYGWGQEEDVLTF	TGTGCCAGCAGTTACGGGTGGGGGCAGGAGGAGGACGTCCTGACTTTC
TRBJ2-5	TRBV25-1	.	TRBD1	CASSESWDRGVKTQYF	TGTGCCAGCAGTGAATCTTGGGACAGGGGTGTCAAGACCCAGTACTTC